This paragraph reports one T cell receptor beta chain. Germline CDR1 is SEHNR and CDR2 is FQNEAQ (reference sequence). V lost 5 bases and J 3 bases, leaving 16 bases between the germline ends. This CDR3 contains 15 residues. Naive-designated CD8 cells lacked CD45RO, were positively enriched for CCR7, and omitted terminally differentiated effector memory CD45RA+ cells. This record comes from a study of shared clonotypes between healthy human individuals. Sequencing was performed with immunoSEQ multiplex PCR; in TCRdb, only in-frame clones are kept and a portion is missing. The sample has hundreds of thousands of clones; around 96% are singletons.

This sequence was found in a woman between 25 and 40 years old in good health. The chain combines TRBV7-9 with TRBJ1-2; a possible D gene is TRBD1 (6 bases). The source material was naive CD8+ T cells sorted from blood. CDR3 bases: TGTGCCAGCAGCGCTGCGAGGGGGGTTGACTATGGCTACACCTTC. Protein sequence: CASSAARGVDYGYTF.